The T cell receptor beta chain described here comes from a study of T cells in Graves' hyperthyroidism and ophthalmopathy. Findings of the study overall: A model built on 13 V-J features separated ophthalmopathy from stable hyperthyroidism.

The CDR3 sequence is 12 residues long. V lost 5 bases, J lost 8 bases, and 2 bases stayed unmatched. CDR1 and CDR2 (germline): MNHNS, SASEGT. This clonotype was seen at least ten times. The antigen is undetermined. Amplified TCR beta CDR3 regions derived from RNA transcripts. Carried out on the TCR CDR3, a first-round RT-PCR used the HTBI primer set. TCRdb itself ran the multiplex PCR reads through MiXCR, one entry per CDR3 protein. The sample lists approximately 410,000 distinct CDR3 sequences; roughly 13% were seen once. The chain combines TRBV6-1 with TRBJ1-4; TRBD1 agrees at 7 bases. Sequencing was done on a sample of blood. This receptor was identified in a woman under 30 with Graves' hyperthyroidism. The CDR3 nucleotides read TGTGCCAGCAGTCGGGACAGCGAAAAACTGTTTTTT. It codes for CASSRDSEKLFF.